This T cell receptor beta chain was observed in a study of cytomegalovirus exposure and HLA in healthy donors. Study outcomes and limitations: Researchers reported in a later analysis that a missense DCLRE1C variant was tied to TCR beta V- and J-gene trimming. Presence/absence results assume similar sequencing depth per donor, which may not hold.

PCR employed 60 Vbeta and 13 Jbeta primers. Repertoires were generated with immunoSEQ multiplex PCR, while TCRdb's copy carries only in-frame clones and drops some. The sample table sets out about 140,000 clones. With respect to this clone: Antigen: not known.

This receptor was identified in a man aged 40-55 years in good health and CMV-seronegative. The sample taken for sequencing was PBMCs.

The DNA of the CDR3 is TGTGCCAGCAGCTTAGGGGACAGGGGTCCCACAGATACGCAGTATTTT. This encodes CASSLGDRGPTDTQYF. The chain joins TRBV7-3 to TRBJ2-3, with 10 nucleotides matching TRBD1. J lost 2 bases, V lost 2 bases, and 4 bases had no gene match. Germline V lookup: CDR1 SGHTA, CDR2 FQGTGA. This CDR3 spans 16 amino acids. Full variable domain (missing parts from reference TRBV7-3 and TRBJ2-3): GAGVSQTPSNKVTEKGKYVELRCDPISGHTALYWYRQSLGQGPEFLIYFQGTGAADDSGLPNDRFFAVRPEGSVSTLKIQRTERGDSAVYLCASSLGDRGPTDTQYFGPGTRLTVL.